The clone carrying this T cell receptor (beta chain) was counted a few times. The data were obtained in a study of CD8 T cells in ankylosing spondylitis. TCRdb independently ran MiXCR on the 5' RACE reads; one entry per CDR3 protein. The sample contains some 200,000 distinct CDR3 sequences, around 13% of which appear only once. From germline, CDR1 is SNHLY and CDR2 FYNNEI. Trimming cost V 7 bases and J 4 bases, with 20 bases left between them. The CDR3 totals 15 residues. The source is a male donor with ankylosing spondylitis or in good health (not recorded which). The source material was blood, either unsorted or a sorted T cell fraction (not recorded which). V is TRBV2 and J is TRBJ2-7; tentative D call: TRBD2 (5 bases). CDR3 residues: CASIQPGLTNYEQYF. Here the CDR3 DNA reads TGTGCCAGCATCCAGCCCGGACTCACCAATTACGAGCAGTACTTC. Full variable domain (missing parts from reference TRBV2 and TRBJ2-7): EPEVTQTPSHQVTQMGQEVILRCVPISNHLYFYWYRQILGQKVEFLVSFYNNEISEKSEIFDDQFSVERPDGSNFTLKIRSTKLEDSAMYFCASIQPGLTNYEQYFGPGTRLTVT.